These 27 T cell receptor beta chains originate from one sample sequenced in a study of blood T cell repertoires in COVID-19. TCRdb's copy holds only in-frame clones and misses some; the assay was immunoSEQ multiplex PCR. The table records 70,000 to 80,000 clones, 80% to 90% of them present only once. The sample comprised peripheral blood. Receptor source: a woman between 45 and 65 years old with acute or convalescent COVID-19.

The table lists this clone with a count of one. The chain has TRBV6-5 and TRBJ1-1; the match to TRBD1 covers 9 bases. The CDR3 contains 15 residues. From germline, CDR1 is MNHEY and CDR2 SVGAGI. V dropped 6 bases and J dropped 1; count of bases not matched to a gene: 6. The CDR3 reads CASRYPGQGNTEAFF. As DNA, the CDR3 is TGTGCCAGCAGATACCCGGGACAGGGGAACACTGAAGCTTTCTTT.

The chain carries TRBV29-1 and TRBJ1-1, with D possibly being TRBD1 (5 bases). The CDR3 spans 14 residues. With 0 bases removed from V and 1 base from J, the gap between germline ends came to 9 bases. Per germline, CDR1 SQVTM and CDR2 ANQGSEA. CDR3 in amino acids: CSVEDQTENTEAFF. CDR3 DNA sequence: TGCAGCGTTGAAGATCAGACAGAGAACACTGAAGCTTTCTTT. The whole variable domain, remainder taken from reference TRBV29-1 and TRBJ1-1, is SAVISQKPSRDICQRGTSLTIQCQVDSQVTMMFWYRQQPGQSLTLIATANQGSEATYESGFVIDKFPISRPNLTFSTLTVSNMSPEDSSIYLCSVEDQTENTEAFFGQGTRLTVV.

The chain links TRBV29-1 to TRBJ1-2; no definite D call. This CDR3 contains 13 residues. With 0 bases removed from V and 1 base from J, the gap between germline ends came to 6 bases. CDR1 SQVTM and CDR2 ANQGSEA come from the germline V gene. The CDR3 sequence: CSVEDPLNYGYTF. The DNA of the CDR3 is TGCAGCGTTGAAGATCCCCTTAACTATGGCTACACCTTC. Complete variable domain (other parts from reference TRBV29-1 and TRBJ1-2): SAVISQKPSRDICQRGTSLTIQCQVDSQVTMMFWYRQQPGQSLTLIATANQGSEATYESGFVIDKFPISRPNLTFSTLTVSNMSPEDSSIYLCSVEDPLNYGYTFGSGTRLTVV.

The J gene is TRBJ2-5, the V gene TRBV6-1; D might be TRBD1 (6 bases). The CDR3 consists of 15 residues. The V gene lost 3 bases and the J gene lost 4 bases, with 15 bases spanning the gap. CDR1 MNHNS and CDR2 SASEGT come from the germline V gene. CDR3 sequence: CASSDPTTGLETQYF. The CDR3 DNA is TGTGCCAGCAGTGACCCAACGACAGGACTAGAGACCCAGTACTTC.

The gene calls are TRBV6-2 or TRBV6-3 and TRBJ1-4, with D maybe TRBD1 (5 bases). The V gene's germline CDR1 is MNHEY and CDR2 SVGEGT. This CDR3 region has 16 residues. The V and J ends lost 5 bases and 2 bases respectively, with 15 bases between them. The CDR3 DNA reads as TGTGCCAGCAGTCCCGGGGGAGAGAGGACTAATGAAAAACTGTTTTTT. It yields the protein CASSPGGERTNEKLFF.

CDR3: CASSTPGLASGELFF. DNA for the CDR3: TGTGCCAGTAGTACCCCGGGACTAGCGTCCGGGGAGCTGTTTTTT. This chain links TRBV19 with TRBJ2-2, with 10 bases lining up with TRBD2. The CDR3 loop spans 15 amino acids. Germline CDR1 reads LNHDA; CDR2 reads SQIVND (reference sequence). Trimming removed 4 bases from V and 6 bases from J; junction bases left unmatched: 5.

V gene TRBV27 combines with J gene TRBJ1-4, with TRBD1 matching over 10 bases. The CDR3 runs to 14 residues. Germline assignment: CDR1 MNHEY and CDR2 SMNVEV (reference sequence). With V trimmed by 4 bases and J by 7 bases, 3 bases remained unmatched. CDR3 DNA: TGTGCCAGCAGTTGGACAGGGGGAGGTGAAAAACTGTTTTTT. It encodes CASSWTGGGEKLFF. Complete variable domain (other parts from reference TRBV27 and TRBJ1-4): EAQVTQNPRYLITVTGKKLTVTCSQNMNHEYMSWYRQDPGLGLRQIYYSMNVEVTDKGDVPEGYKVSRKEKRNFPLILESPSPNQTSLYFCASSWTGGGEKLFFGSGTQLSVL.

DNA of the CDR3: TGTGCCAGCAGCCTCCGGGACAGGGGGCCCGAGCAGTACTTC. Translating gives CASSLRDRGPEQYF. The V and J genes are TRBV28 and TRBJ2-7; TRBD1 matches 12 bases. With 6 bases clipped from V and 6 bases from J, the junction kept 6 bases outside the gene matches. CDR1 is MDHEN, CDR2 SYDVKM, per germline. CDR3 length: 14 residues. Based on the CDR3 plus reference TRBV28 and TRBJ2-7, the full variable domain is DVKVTQSSRYLVKRTGEKVFLECVQDMDHENMFWYRQDPGLGLRLIYFSYDVKMKEKGDIPEGYSVSREKKERFSLILESASTNQTSMYLCASSLRDRGPEQYFGPGTRLTVT.

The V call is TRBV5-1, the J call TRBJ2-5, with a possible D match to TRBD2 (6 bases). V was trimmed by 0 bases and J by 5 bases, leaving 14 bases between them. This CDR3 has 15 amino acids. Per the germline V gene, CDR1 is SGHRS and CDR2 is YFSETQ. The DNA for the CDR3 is TGCGCCAGCAGCTTGGCTCGGGGCAGCGGGGAGACCCAGTACTTC. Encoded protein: CASSLARGSGETQYF.

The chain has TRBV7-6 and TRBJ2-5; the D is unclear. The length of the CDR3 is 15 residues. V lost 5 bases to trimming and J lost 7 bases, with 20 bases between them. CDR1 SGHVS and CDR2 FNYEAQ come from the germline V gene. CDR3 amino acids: CASSPSRAPAGTQYF. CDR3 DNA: TGTGCCAGCAGCCCGTCGAGAGCCCCTGCAGGGACCCAGTACTTC.

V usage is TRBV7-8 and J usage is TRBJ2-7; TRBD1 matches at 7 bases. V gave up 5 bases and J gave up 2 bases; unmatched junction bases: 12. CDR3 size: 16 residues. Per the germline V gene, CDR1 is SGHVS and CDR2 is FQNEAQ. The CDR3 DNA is TGTGCCAGCAGCCCAGATGCCGGGACAGCGACCTACGAGCAGTACTTC. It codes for CASSPDAGTATYEQYF.

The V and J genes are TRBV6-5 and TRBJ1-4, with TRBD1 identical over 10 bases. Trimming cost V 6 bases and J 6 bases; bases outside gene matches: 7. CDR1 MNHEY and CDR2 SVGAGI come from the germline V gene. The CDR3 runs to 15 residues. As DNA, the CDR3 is TGTGCCAGCAGACACTCCGGGACAGGGGATGAAAAACTGTTTTTT. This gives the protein CASRHSGTGDEKLFF.

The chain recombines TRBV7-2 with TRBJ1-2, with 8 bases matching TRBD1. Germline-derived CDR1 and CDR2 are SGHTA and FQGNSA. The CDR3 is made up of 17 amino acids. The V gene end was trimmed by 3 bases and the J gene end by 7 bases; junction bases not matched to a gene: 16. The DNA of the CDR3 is TGTGCCAGCAGCTTTGTTTTCTCTGGGACAGGAGAAAGTGGCTACACCTTC. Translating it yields CASSFVFSGTGESGYTF.

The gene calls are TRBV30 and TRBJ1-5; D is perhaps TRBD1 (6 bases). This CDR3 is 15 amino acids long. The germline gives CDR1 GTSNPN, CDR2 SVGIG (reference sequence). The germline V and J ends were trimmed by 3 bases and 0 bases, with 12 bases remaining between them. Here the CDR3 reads CAWSRTADSNQPQHF. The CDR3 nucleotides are TGTGCCTGGAGCCGGACAGCGGATAGCAATCAGCCCCAGCATTTT. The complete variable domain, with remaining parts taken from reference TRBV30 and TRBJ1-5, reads SQTIHQWPATLVQPVGSPLSLECTVEGTSNPNLYWYRQAAGRGLQLLFYSVGIGQISSEVPQNLSASRPQDRQFILSSKKLLLSDSGFYLCAWSRTADSNQPQHFGDGTRLSIL.

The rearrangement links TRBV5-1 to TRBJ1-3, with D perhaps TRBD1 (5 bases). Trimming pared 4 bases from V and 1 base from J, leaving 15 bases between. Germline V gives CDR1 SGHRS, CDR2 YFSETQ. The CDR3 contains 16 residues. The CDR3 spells CASSATSQGSGNTIYF. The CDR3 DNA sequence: TGCGCCAGCAGCGCAACATCGCAGGGTTCTGGAAACACCATATATTTT.

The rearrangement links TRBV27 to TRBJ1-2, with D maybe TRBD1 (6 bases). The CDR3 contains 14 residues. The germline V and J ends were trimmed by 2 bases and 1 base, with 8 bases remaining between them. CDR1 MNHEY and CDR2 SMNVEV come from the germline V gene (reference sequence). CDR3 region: CASSLGQYNYGYTF. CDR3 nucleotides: TGTGCCAGCAGTTTAGGACAGTATAACTATGGCTACACCTTC.

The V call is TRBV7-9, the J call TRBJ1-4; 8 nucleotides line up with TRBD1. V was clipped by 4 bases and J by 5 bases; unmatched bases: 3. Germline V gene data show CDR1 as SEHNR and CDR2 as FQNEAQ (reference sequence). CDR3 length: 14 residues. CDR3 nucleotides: TGTGCCAGCAGCTCACAGGGGGGGAATGAAAAACTGTTTTTT. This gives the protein CASSSQGGNEKLFF.

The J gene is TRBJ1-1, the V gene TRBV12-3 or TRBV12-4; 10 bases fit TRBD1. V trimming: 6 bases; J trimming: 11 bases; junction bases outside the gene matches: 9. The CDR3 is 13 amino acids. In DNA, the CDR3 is TGTGCCAGCAGCTTACGACAGGGGGCGAGGGCTTTCTTT. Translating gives CASSLRQGARAFF.

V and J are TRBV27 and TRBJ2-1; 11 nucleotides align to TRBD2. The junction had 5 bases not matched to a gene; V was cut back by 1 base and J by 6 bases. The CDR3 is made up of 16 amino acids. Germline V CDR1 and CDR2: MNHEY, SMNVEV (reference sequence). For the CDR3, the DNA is TGTGCCAGCAGTTTATTAACTAGCGGGGGCCCCAATGAGCAGTTCTTC. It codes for CASSLLTSGGPNEQFF.

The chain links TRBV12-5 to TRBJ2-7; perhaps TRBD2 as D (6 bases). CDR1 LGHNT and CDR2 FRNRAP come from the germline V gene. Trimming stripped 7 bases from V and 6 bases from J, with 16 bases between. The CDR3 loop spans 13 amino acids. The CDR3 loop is CASAPSTGGEQYF. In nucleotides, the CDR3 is TGTGCTAGTGCCCCGTCGACCGGGGGCGAGCAGTACTTC.

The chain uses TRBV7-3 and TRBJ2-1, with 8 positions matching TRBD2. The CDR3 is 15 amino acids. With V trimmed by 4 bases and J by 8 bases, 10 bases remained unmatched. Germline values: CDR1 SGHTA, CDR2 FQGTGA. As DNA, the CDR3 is TGTGCCAGCAGCTACGGACTAGCTCCCCCCGATGAGCAGTTCTTC. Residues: CASSYGLAPPDEQFF.

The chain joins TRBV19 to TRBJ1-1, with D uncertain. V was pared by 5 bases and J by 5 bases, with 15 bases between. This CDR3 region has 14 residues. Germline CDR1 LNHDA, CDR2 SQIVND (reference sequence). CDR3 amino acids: CASSYDMAGTEAFF. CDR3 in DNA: TGTGCCAGTAGTTACGACATGGCGGGGACTGAAGCTTTCTTT.

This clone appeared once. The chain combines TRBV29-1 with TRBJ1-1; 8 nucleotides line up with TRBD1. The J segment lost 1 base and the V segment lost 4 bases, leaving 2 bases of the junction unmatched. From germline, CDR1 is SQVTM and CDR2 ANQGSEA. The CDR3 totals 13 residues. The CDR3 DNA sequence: TGCAGCGTTGCGGGACAGGCGAACACTGAAGCTTTCTTT. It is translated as CSVAGQANTEAFF.

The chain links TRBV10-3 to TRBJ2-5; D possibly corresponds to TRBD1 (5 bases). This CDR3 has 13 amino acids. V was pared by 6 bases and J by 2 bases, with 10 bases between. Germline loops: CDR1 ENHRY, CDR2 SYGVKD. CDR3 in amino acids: CAISRQGQETQYF. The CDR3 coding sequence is TGTGCCATCAGCCGCCAGGGACAAGAGACCCAGTACTTC.

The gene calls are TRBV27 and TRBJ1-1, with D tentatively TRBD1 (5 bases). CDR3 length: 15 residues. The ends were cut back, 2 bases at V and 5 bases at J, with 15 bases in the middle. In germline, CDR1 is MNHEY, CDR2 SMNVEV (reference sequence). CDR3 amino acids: CASSLGGWGNTEAFF. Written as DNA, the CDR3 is TGTGCCAGCAGTTTAGGGGGGTGGGGGAATACTGAAGCTTTCTTT.

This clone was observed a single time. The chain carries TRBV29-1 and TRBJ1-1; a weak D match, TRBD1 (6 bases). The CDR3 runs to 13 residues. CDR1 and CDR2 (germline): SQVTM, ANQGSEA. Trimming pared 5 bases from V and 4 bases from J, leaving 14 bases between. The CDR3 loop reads CSVSPTGPTEAFF. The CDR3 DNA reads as TGCAGCGTTTCTCCGACAGGACCCACTGAAGCTTTCTTT.

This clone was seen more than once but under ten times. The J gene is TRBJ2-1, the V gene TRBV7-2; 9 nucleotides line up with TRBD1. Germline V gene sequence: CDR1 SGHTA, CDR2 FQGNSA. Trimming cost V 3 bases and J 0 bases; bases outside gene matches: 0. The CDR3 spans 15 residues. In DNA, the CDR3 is TGTGCCAGCAGCTTGGACAGGGGCTCCTACAATGAGCAGTTCTTC. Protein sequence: CASSLDRGSYNEQFF. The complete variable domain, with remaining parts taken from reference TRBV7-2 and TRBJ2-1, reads GAGVSQSPSNKVTEKGKDVELRCDPISGHTALYWYRQSLGQGLEFLIYFQGNSAPDKSGLPSDRFSAERTGGSVSTLTIQRTQQEDSAVYLCASSLDRGSYNEQFFGPGTRLTVL.